The 9 T cell receptor beta chains below all came from one sample that was sequenced in a study of cytomegalovirus exposure and HLA in healthy donors. The PCR was carried out with 60 Vbeta primers and 13 Jbeta primers. The method was immunoSEQ multiplex PCR; TCRdb's version includes in-frame clones alone and lacks a portion of them. The table has 120,000 or so clones, roughly 80% seen once; the top ten hold 2.5% to 3%. The source material was PBMCs. The receptors originated from a middle-aged woman in good health and CMV-seropositive.

The chain has TRBV30 and TRBJ2-7; a weak D match, TRBD2 (5 bases). V lost 4 bases and J lost 0, with 10 bases in between. Germline V CDR1 and CDR2: GTSNPN, SVGIG (reference sequence). This CDR3 has 13 amino acids. The chain's CDR3 is CAWTPSSSYEQYF. In DNA form, the CDR3 reads TGTGCCTGGACCCCTAGCAGCTCCTACGAGCAGTACTTC.

The gene calls are TRBV7-6 and TRBJ2-7; maybe TRBD1 (6 bases). Germline CDR1 SGHVS, CDR2 FNYEAQ. V lost 1 base and J 5 bases, leaving 12 bases between the germline ends. The CDR3 spans 14 residues. Written as DNA, the CDR3 is TGTGCCAGCAGCTTAGACAGGGCGGCGGACGAGCAGTACTTC. Encoded protein: CASSLDRAADEQYF.

The chain links TRBV11-2 to TRBJ2-3, with a weak D call TRBD1 (5 bases). Germline CDR1 is SGHAT and CDR2 is FQNNGV. Trimming cost V 2 bases and J 4 bases, with 10 bases left between them. The CDR3 has 14 amino acids. The CDR3 nucleotides are TGTGCCAGCAGCTTATCTAGGGGCTCAGATACGCAGTATTTT. This translates into CASSLSRGSDTQYF.

V gene TRBV9 combines with J gene TRBJ1-1; D ambiguous. The CDR3 contains 14 residues. V lost 0 bases, J lost 5 bases, and 11 bases lay in between. The V gene's germline CDR1 is SGDLS and CDR2 YYNGEE. CDR3: CASSVDTGGTEAFF. CDR3 coding DNA: TGTGCCAGCAGCGTAGATACGGGAGGGACTGAAGCTTTCTTT.

This clone was seen once. The chain combines TRBV10-3 with TRBJ2-7; 9 positions match TRBD1. CDR1 and CDR2 (germline): ENHRY, SYGVKD. Trimming removed 2 bases from V and 5 bases from J; junction bases left unmatched: 16. The CDR3 is made up of 18 amino acids. In DNA form, the CDR3 reads TGTGCCATCAGTGAGCCCGAGGTAACTGGACAGGGGTGGGACGAGCAGTACTTC. It yields the protein CAISEPEVTGQGWDEQYF.

CDR3 nucleotides: TGTGCCAGCAGCTTTGGGACAGGGATGAACGAGCAGTACTTC. Translation gives CASSFGTGMNEQYF. V usage is TRBV11-2 and J usage is TRBJ2-7; 9 bases map to TRBD1. V shed 3 bases and J 5 bases; nucleotides not matched to a gene: 5. CDR3 size: 14 residues. Per germline, CDR1 SGHAT and CDR2 FQNNGV.

Regarding this clone: One end of the junction does not line up with germline, which may come from a read error. The genes are TRBV7-7 and TRBJ2-3, with D maybe TRBD1 (5 bases). CDR3 length: 14 amino acids. From germline, CDR1 is SSHAT and CDR2 FNYEAQ (reference sequence). The CDR3 DNA reads TGTGCTAGCAGCTTAGAAGGGGTTACAGATACGCAGTATTTT. As protein: CASSLEGVTDTQYF.

The chain links TRBV5-1 to TRBJ1-4; TRBD1 might be the D (5 bases). Germline lookup yields CDR1 SGHRS and CDR2 YFSETQ. The CDR3 extends over 14 amino acids. V was pared by 5 bases and J by 2 bases, with 10 bases between. The DNA of the CDR3 is TGCGCCAGCAGGGGGGGTAGGACTAATGAAAAACTGTTTTTT. Protein product: CASRGGRTNEKLFF.

The V and J genes are TRBV4-3 and TRBJ2-7; 10 positions agree with TRBD2. The trim removed 0 bases at V and 2 bases at J, leaving 13 bases unmatched. The germline V gene encodes CDR1 LGHNA and CDR2 YSLEER. The CDR3 totals 19 residues. CDR3 residues: CASSQELSVAGGPTYEQYF. The CDR3 nucleotides read TGCGCCAGCAGCCAAGAACTTTCGGTAGCGGGAGGCCCGACCTACGAGCAGTACTTC.